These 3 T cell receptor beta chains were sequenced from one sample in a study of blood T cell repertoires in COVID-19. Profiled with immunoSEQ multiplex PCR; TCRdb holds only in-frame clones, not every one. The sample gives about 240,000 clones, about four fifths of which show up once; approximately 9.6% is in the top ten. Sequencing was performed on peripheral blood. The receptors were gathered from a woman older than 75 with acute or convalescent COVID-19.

This CDR3 reads CSVKAPGQVTEAFF. For the CDR3, the DNA is TGCAGCGTCAAGGCCCCGGGACAGGTCACTGAAGCTTTCTTT. The J gene is TRBJ1-1, the V gene TRBV29-1, with 8 bases that match TRBD1. This CDR3 has 14 residues. CDR1 SQVTM and CDR2 ANQGSEA come from the germline V gene. V was pared by 6 bases and J by 4 bases, with 10 bases of the junction left unmatched.

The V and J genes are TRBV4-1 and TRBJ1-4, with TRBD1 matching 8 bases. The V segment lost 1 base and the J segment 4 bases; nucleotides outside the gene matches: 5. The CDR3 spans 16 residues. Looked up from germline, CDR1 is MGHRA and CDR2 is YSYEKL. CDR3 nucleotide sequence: TGCGCCAGCAGCCAAGGGACAGGGAGAGGTAATGAAAAACTGTTTTTT. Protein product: CASSQGTGRGNEKLFF.

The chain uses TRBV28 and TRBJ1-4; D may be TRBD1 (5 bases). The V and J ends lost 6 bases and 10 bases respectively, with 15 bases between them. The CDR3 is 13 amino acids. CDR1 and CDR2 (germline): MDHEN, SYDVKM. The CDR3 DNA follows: TGTGCCAGCAGATTTTCGGGGGAGGGAAAACTGTTTTTT. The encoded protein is CASRFSGEGKLFF. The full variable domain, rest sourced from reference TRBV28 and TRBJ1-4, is DVKVTQSSRYLVKRTGEKVFLECVQDMDHENMFWYRQDPGLGLRLIYFSYDVKMKEKGDIPEGYSVSREKKERFSLILESASTNQTSMYLCASRFSGEGKLFFGSGTQLSVL.